The 12 T cell receptor beta chains below all came from one sample that was sequenced in a study of lymphopenia after photon versus proton radiotherapy. Libraries were prepared by immunoSEQ multiplex PCR; TCRdb keeps only in-frame clonotypes and omits some of them. In the table there are about 45,000 clones, over 75% of which are singletons. The source material was peripheral blood, sampled from a patient treated with photon-based radiotherapy. These receptor sequences come from a man between 35 and 55 years old with gastric cancer.

CDR3 region: CASSAPRDRGEDEQYF. CDR3 bases: TGTGCCAGCAGCGCCCCCAGAGACAGGGGAGAGGATGAGCAGTACTTC. The chain is built from TRBV9 and TRBJ2-7, with 8 bases matching TRBD1. The ends lost 3 bases at V and 7 bases at J; junction bases unmatched: 15. The CDR3 consists of 16 residues. Germline CDR1 SGDLS, CDR2 YYNGEE.

V is TRBV5-1 and J is TRBJ1-2; possibly TRBD1 for D (6 bases). Trimming removed 3 bases from V and 8 bases from J, with 11 bases in between. The CDR3 loop spans 12 amino acids. In germline, CDR1 is SGHRS, CDR2 YFSETQ. In nucleotides, the CDR3 is TGCGCCAGCAGCTGGAGGGGGTTCGGCTACACCTTC. It specifies CASSWRGFGYTF.

The genes are TRBV9 and TRBJ2-5; TRBD2 agrees at 7 bases. CDR1 and CDR2 from the germline V gene are SGDLS and YYNGEE. The CDR3 is made up of 18 amino acids. Germline trimming cut 2 bases from V and 4 bases from J; bases unmatched to any gene: 17. CDR3: CASSVGDLLWTGGETQYF. As DNA, the CDR3 is TGTGCCAGCAGCGTTGGGGACCTCCTATGGACGGGAGGAGAGACCCAGTACTTC.

The chain joins TRBV27 to TRBJ1-1; D is possibly TRBD1 (6 bases). Germline lookup yields CDR1 MNHEY and CDR2 SMNVEV (reference sequence). The V end was cut by 1 base, the J end by 4 bases, with 13 bases between. CDR3 size: 15 residues. As DNA, the CDR3 is TGTGCCAGCAGTTTATTGTCAGGGGTAGGCACTGAAGCTTTCTTT. Amino acid sequence: CASSLLSGVGTEAFF.

The V call is TRBV9, the J call TRBJ2-3, with 7 bases matching TRBD2. The length of the CDR3 is 15 residues. With 3 bases clipped from V and 4 bases from J, the junction kept 8 bases outside the gene matches. Germline V lookup: CDR1 SGDLS, CDR2 YYNGEE. The CDR3 nucleotides read TGTGCCAGCAGCGCGGGGACTACTACCCCAGATACGCAGTATTTT. Protein product: CASSAGTTTPDTQYF.

For this clone: Different DNA sequences within this sample yield the same CDR3. The chain employs TRBV30 and TRBJ1-5; D is uncertain. The ends were cut back, 0 bases at V and 6 bases at J, with 3 bases in the middle. CDR3 length: 11 residues. Germline V lookup: CDR1 GTSNPN, CDR2 SVGIG (reference sequence). This CDR3 is CAWSVGQPQHF. The CDR3 bases are TGTGCCTGGAGTGTAGGTCAGCCCCAGCATTTT. The full variable domain, in which reference TRBV30 and TRBJ1-5 provide the parts outside the CDR3, is SQTIHQWPATLVQPVGSPLSLECTVEGTSNPNLYWYRQAAGRGLQLLFYSVGIGQISSEVPQNLSASRPQDRQFILSSKKLLLSDSGFYLCAWSVGQPQHFGDGTRLSIL.

V gene TRBV9 combines with J gene TRBJ1-2, with D unclear. Trimming removed 0 bases from V and 0 bases from J, with 9 bases in between. There are 15 residues in the CDR3. The V gene's germline CDR1 is SGDLS and CDR2 YYNGEE. The CDR3 nucleotides are TGTGCCAGCAGCGTAGTGGGCAGCGCTAACTATGGCTACACCTTC. It encodes CASSVVGSANYGYTF.

In this sample, this clone turned up a few times. CDR3 coding DNA: TGTGCCTGGAGTGAGGGGGGTCGACTGTTGGACACCATATATTTT. It is translated as CAWSEGGRLLDTIYF. The gene calls are TRBV30 and TRBJ1-3, with D perhaps TRBD1 (6 bases). Per the germline V gene, CDR1 is GTSNPN and CDR2 is SVGIG (reference sequence). The CDR3 contains 15 residues. V was cut by 1 base and J by 8 bases, with 18 bases left in between.

The chain has TRBV15 and TRBJ2-3, with D tentatively TRBD2 (7 bases). The germline gives CDR1 LNHNV, CDR2 YYDKDF (reference sequence). Trimming stripped 5 bases from V and 6 bases from J, with 21 bases between. The CDR3 covers 16 residues. The CDR3 reads CATSPRAAGARDTQYF. CDR3 sequence (DNA): TGTGCCACCAGCCCTAGGGCGGCGGGGGCGCGGGATACGCAGTATTTT.

The chain links TRBV11-2 to TRBJ1-2; 9 positions match TRBD1. In germline, CDR1 is SGHAT, CDR2 FQNNGV. The CDR3 totals 17 residues. Trimming cost V 1 base and J 7 bases; bases outside gene matches: 13. This CDR3 is CASSLGRGTGRAFGYTF. The CDR3, as DNA: TGTGCCAGCAGCTTAGGAAGGGGGACAGGGCGGGCCTTTGGCTACACCTTC. Combining the CDR3 with reference TRBV11-2 and TRBJ1-2 gives the whole variable domain EAGVAQSPRYKIIEKRQSVAFWCNPISGHATLYWYQQILGQGPKLLIQFQNNGVVDDSQLPKDRFSAERLKGVDSTLKIQPAKLEDSAVYLCASSLGRGTGRAFGYTFGSGTRLTVV.

The CDR3, as DNA: TGTGCCAGCAGTTACGGCAAAAACACCGGGGAGCTGTTTTTT. This gives the protein CASSYGKNTGELFF. The rearrangement uses TRBV6-5 and TRBJ2-2; D is undetermined. Germline CDR1 and CDR2: MNHEY and SVGAGI. Trimming removed 2 bases from V and 2 bases from J, with 6 bases in between. CDR3 length: 14 residues.

J is TRBJ1-2 and V is TRBV19, with D maybe TRBD1 (6 bases). The length of the CDR3 is 13 residues. The germline CDR1 and CDR2 sequences are LNHDA and SQIVND (reference sequence). V lost 11 bases to trimming and J lost 4 bases, with 17 bases between them. The CDR3: CARLYQGIYGYTF. CDR3 DNA: TGTGCCCGCCTTTATCAGGGGATCTATGGCTACACCTTC.